This T cell receptor beta chain was recovered during a study of OX40 agonist ivuxolimab in advanced cancers. As to this clone: The target antigen is unknown.

Study findings and constraints: Some nonresponders likewise displayed low normalized T-cell clonal expansion.

Systemic immunosuppression or autoimmune disease history was grounds to exclude patients. Repertoires were generated with immunoSEQ multiplex PCR, while TCRdb's copy carries only in-frame clones and drops some. The data contain some 70,000 clones, roughly 89% of them singletons. The receptor comes from an adult with an advanced solid tumor such as melanoma, head and neck, liver or kidney cancer. This material consisted of CD4+ or CD8+ T cells sorted from blood, taken in a trial of the OX40 agonist ivuxolimab.

The CDR3: CASSLGDTQYF. The CDR3 DNA sequence: TGCGCCAGCAGCCTGGGGGATACGCAGTATTTT. This chain links TRBV5-1 with TRBJ2-3; no firm D call. CDR1 and CDR2 (germline): SGHRS, YFSETQ. This CDR3 comprises 11 residues. Trimming removed 4 bases from V and 6 bases from J, with 6 bases in between.